This T cell receptor beta chain was observed in a study of human T cells and chemical hapten exposure. Regarding the study as a whole: The study found expanded TCRs formed significantly more large CDR3 similarity clusters than controls.

The time point: patch test 1, 2 weeks after DPC sensitization. Stated treatment: therapeutic diphenylcyclopropenone sensitization with weekly scalp DPC. Total RNA extraction was carried out from unfractionated whole blood. This clonotype was recorded a few times. Antigen: not known. V dropped 4 bases and J dropped 4 bases, with 14 bases sitting between them. CDR1 is SGHRS and CDR2 is YFSETQ in the germline V gene. This CDR3 is built from 14 residues. TCRdb re-derived calls from the RACE reads in MiXCR, one entry per CDR3 protein. The sample has around 150,000 distinct CDR3 sequences; roughly 15% are singletons.

The chain combines TRBV5-1 with TRBJ2-5; TRBD2 might be the D (6 bases). The source is a woman under 40 with alopecia areata. Some clones in this sample may be carry-over from other donors' samples. Here the sequenced sample was whole blood, taken in connection with sensitization to the hapten diphenylcyclopropenone (DPC). The CDR3, as DNA: TGCGCCAGCAGCGCCTCTAGCGAGGGAGAGACCCAGTACTTC. It translates to CASSASSEGETQYF.